In its sample, the clone carrying this TCR beta chain was seen once. Antigen specificity is unknown. These data originate in a study of cytomegalovirus exposure and HLA in healthy donors. Study observations and caveats: The tendency of first-cohort TCR clusters to co-occur in the 100 to 150 validation repertoires was identified by a subsequent analysis.

Profiled with immunoSEQ multiplex PCR; TCRdb holds only in-frame clones, not every one. Among 250,000 to 300,000 clones, nearly 90% were seen once, and the ten largest hold 0.37%. Germline V gives CDR1 SGHRS, CDR2 YFSETQ. This CDR3 spans 17 amino acids. Trimming stripped 7 bases from V and 3 bases from J, with 23 bases between. Sequencing was carried out using PBMCs. This receptor was taken from a woman under 30 in good health and CMV-seronegative. The chain uses TRBV5-1 and TRBJ2-1; TRBD1 might be the D (5 bases). CDR3 coding DNA: TGCGCCAGCGCCATGCCCCAGGGTTCGAGTTTCTACAATGAGCAGTTCTTC. Translating gives CASAMPQGSSFYNEQFF.